Shown below are 5 T cell receptor beta chains from a single sample sequenced in a study of brain T cells in children with intractable seizures. TCRdb keeps only in-frame clones here, not all; method: immunoSEQ multiplex PCR. The sample lists 88,000 or so clones, around 90% occurring once. Sequences were derived from peripheral blood, sampled at surgery. These receptors came from a girl aged 2 to 9 with Rasmussen encephalitis and intractable seizures.

This chain joins TRBV7-2 and TRBJ2-5; D call uncertain. This CDR3 is built from 13 residues. Looked up from germline, CDR1 is SGHTA and CDR2 is FQGNSA. Trimming stripped 0 bases from V and 6 bases from J, with 8 bases between. CDR3 coding DNA: TGTGCCAGCAGCTTAGCGTCCGGACAGACCCAGTACTTC. Protein product: CASSLASGQTQYF. The whole variable domain, remainder taken from reference TRBV7-2 and TRBJ2-5, is GAGVSQSPSNKVTEKGKDVELRCDPISGHTALYWYRQSLGQGLEFLIYFQGNSAPDKSGLPSDRFSAERTGGSVSTLTIQRTQQEDSAVYLCASSLASGQTQYFGPGTRLLVL.

This chain links TRBV14 with TRBJ2-1; no reliable D call. The V and J ends lost 3 bases and 6 bases respectively, with 18 bases between them. There are 16 residues in the CDR3. Germline values: CDR1 SGHDN, CDR2 FVKESK. CDR3 residues: CASSQILRVPPNEQFF. The CDR3 nucleotides read TGTGCCAGCAGCCAGATCCTTAGGGTTCCCCCCAATGAGCAGTTCTTC.

The rearrangement uses TRBV27 and TRBJ2-7; either TRBD1 or TRBD2 may fit D (5 bases each). There are 15 residues in the CDR3. Trimming cost V 7 bases and J 4 bases, with 20 bases left between them. The germline V gene encodes CDR1 MNHEY and CDR2 SMNVEV (reference sequence). The CDR3 nucleotides read TGTGCCAGCACCAGTTTAACCGGGACCCTTTACGAGCAGTACTTC. Translating gives CASTSLTGTLYEQYF.

The V call is TRBV6-1, the J call TRBJ2-5; 11 bases are shared with TRBD2. Germline V gene lookup returns CDR1 MNHNS and CDR2 SASEGT. This CDR3 comprises 16 residues. V trimming: 1 base; J trimming: 5 bases; junction bases outside the gene matches: 6. The DNA of the CDR3 is TGTGCCAGCAGTGAAGTCCTAGCGGGAGGAGTGGAGACCCAGTACTTC. It yields the protein CASSEVLAGGVETQYF.

The rearrangement links TRBV7-9 to TRBJ2-3; 8 bases fit TRBD2. This CDR3 is 16 amino acids long. J lost 1 base, V lost 5 bases, and 8 bases had no gene match. Germline CDR1 reads SEHNR; CDR2 reads FQNEAQ (reference sequence). The CDR3 loop is CASSLGVSGGTDTQYF. The DNA of the CDR3 is TGTGCCAGCAGCCTCGGAGTTAGCGGGGGCACAGATACGCAGTATTTT.